Following are 18 T cell receptor beta chains from one sample sequenced in a study of T cell repertoires in cytomegalovirus infection. No antigen has been assigned to these receptors. One entry per CDR3 protein results from TCRdb running MiXCR on the reads. This table has 800,000 to 950,000 distinct CDR3 sequences, about 33% appearing once. The input for sequencing was cultured CD8+ T cells from PBMCs, taken from culture after CMV antigen stimulation. These receptors all stem from a human donor in good health (CMV status not recorded). Some clones in this sample may be carry-over from other donors' samples.

Regarding this clonotype: A read error is possible here, since a much larger clone lies one base away. The V call is TRBV7-8, the J call TRBJ1-2; 7 bases match TRBD1. Looked up from germline, CDR1 is SGHVS and CDR2 is FQNEAQ. The CDR3 is made up of 13 amino acids. As DNA, the CDR3 is TGTGCCAACAGCTTTGGGACAGTCAATGGCTACACCTTC. Translating it yields CANSFGTVNGYTF.

The gene calls are TRBV5-1 and TRBJ2-3, with TRBD2 matching 9 bases. Losses at the gene ends were 1 base for V and 6 bases for J; bases not matched to a gene: 12. This CDR3 has 17 amino acids. CDR1 and CDR2 (germline): SGHRS, YFSETQ. The DNA for the CDR3 is TGCGCCAGCAGCTTGAATCGACTAGCGGTCTCCGGGGATACGCAGTATTTT. It translates to CASSLNRLAVSGDTQYF.

There are a few counts of this clonotype. The chain links TRBV7-9 to TRBJ1-1; D is perhaps TRBD1 (5 bases). Germline-derived CDR1 and CDR2 are SEHNR and FQNEAQ (reference sequence). The V end was cut by 1 base, the J end by 5 bases, with 8 bases between. This CDR3 is built from 13 residues. Here the CDR3 reads CASSLEKGTEAFF. CDR3 nucleotides: TGTGCCAGCAGCTTAGAAAAGGGGACTGAAGCTTTCTTT.

The V and J genes are TRBV6-8 and TRBJ1-3; the match to TRBD1 covers 11 bases. V lost 5 bases to trimming and J lost 1 base; unmatched junction nucleotides: 7. Germline loops: CDR1 MNHGY, CDR2 SAAAGT. This CDR3 spans 17 amino acids. The CDR3 loop is CASSLTGTGGSGNTIYF. CDR3 bases: TGTGCCAGCAGTCTCACCGGGACAGGGGGATCTGGAAACACCATATATTTT.

Only a few counts were recorded for this clonotype. The rearrangement links TRBV5-1 to TRBJ2-6; D remains unclear. Between the trimmed V and J ends, which lost 4 bases and 0 bases, there was a span of 8 bases. This CDR3 has 15 residues. CDR1 is SGHRS and CDR2 is YFSETQ in the germline V gene. CDR3 DNA sequence: TGCGCCAGCAGCCCCCGGATCTCTGGGGCCAACGTCCTGACTTTC. It specifies CASSPRISGANVLTF. The full variable domain, completed using reference TRBV5-1 and TRBJ2-6, is KAGVTQTPRYLIKTRGQQVTLSCSPISGHRSVSWYQQTPGQGLQFLFEYFSETQRNKGNFPGRFSGRQFSNSRSEMNVSTLELGDSALYLCASSPRISGANVLTFGAGSRLTVL.

J is TRBJ2-7 and V is TRBV13; TRBD1 is a possible D gene (6 bases). The CDR3 is 15 amino acids. Trimming shortened V by 0 bases and J by 7 bases, and 16 bases separated the two germline ends. Germline CDR1 reads PRHDT; CDR2 reads FYEKMQ (reference sequence). The CDR3 here is CASSLGGTTRREQYV. The CDR3 coding sequence is TGTGCCAGCAGCTTAGGGGGGACAACGAGAAGGGAGCAGTACGTC.

The chain recombines TRBV27 with TRBJ1-5, with TRBD1 identical over 8 bases. This CDR3 comprises 15 residues. In germline, CDR1 is MNHEY, CDR2 SMNVEV (reference sequence). V shed 4 bases, J shed 3 bases, and the junction held 5 bases outside the gene matches. CDR3 coding DNA: TGTGCCAGCAGTTACGGACAGGGTATCAATCAGCCCCAGCATTTT. Translating it yields CASSYGQGINQPQHF.

The CDR3 loop is CASSSRGGRLDEQFF. The CDR3 region has the DNA TGTGCCAGCAGCTCGCGGGGGGGGCGCTTGGATGAGCAGTTCTTC. This chain uses TRBV5-6 with TRBJ2-1; TRBD2 matches 9 bases. Trimming took 3 bases from V and 8 from J; bases not matched to a gene: 9. This CDR3 contains 15 residues. Germline-derived CDR1 and CDR2 are SGHDT and YYEEEE.

In DNA, the CDR3 is TGTGCCAGCTCACCACCCACAGGGGGGCCCTACGAGCAGTACTTC. This sequence encodes CASSPPTGGPYEQYF. The chain links TRBV18 to TRBJ2-7, with TRBD1 identical over 8 bases. Germline-derived CDR1 and CDR2 are KGHSH and LQKENI. The CDR3 length is 15 residues. The V gene end was trimmed by 0 bases and the J gene end by 2 bases; junction bases not matched to a gene: 3.

Note on this clonotype: A clone one base away is much larger, so this may be a read error. The CDR3 loop reads CVSSQTGGAADTQYF. The CDR3 nucleotides are TGTGTCAGCAGCCAGACAGGGGGCGCGGCAGATACGCAGTATTTT. The chain links TRBV7-2 to TRBJ2-3; 10 bases map to TRBD1. Germline V gives CDR1 SGHTA, CDR2 FQGNSA. The CDR3 runs 15 residues.

Many counts were recorded for this clonotype. The chain links TRBV7-2 to TRBJ2-6; no reliable D call. CDR3 size: 15 residues. Trimming pared 3 bases from V and 4 bases from J, leaving 10 bases between. CDR1 and CDR2 from the germline V gene are SGHTA and FQGNSA. The chain's CDR3 is CASSLIRPGANVLTF. The CDR3 bases are TGTGCCAGCAGCTTGATAAGGCCCGGGGCCAACGTCCTGACTTTC.

The chain uses TRBV19 and TRBJ1-5; the D is unclear. V was pared by 3 bases and J by 5 bases, with 20 bases between. The CDR3 spans 17 residues. Per germline, CDR1 LNHDA and CDR2 SQIVND (reference sequence). The CDR3 coding sequence is TGTGCCAGTAGTATTCTATACCGAGACGGACGCCATCAGCCCCAGCATTTT. Amino acids: CASSILYRDGRHQPQHF. Together with reference TRBV19 and TRBJ1-5, the CDR3 gives the full variable domain: DGGITQSPKYLFRKEGQNVTLSCEQNLNHDAMYWYRQDPGQGLRLIYYSQIVNDFQKGDIAEGYSVSREKKESFPLTVTSAQKNPTAFYLCASSILYRDGRHQPQHFGDGTRLSIL.

This clonotype came up a few times. The chain has TRBV7-9 and TRBJ1-2; D call uncertain. Germline lookup yields CDR1 SEHNR and CDR2 FQNEAQ (reference sequence). This CDR3 has 15 residues. The ends were cut back, 5 bases at V and 8 bases at J, with 21 bases in the middle. CDR3 region: CASSPPEGWAVGYTF. The CDR3, as DNA: TGTGCCAGCAGCCCCCCTGAAGGGTGGGCTGTGGGCTACACCTTC.

The chain links TRBV6-8 to TRBJ2-3; D perhaps matches TRBD2 (6 bases). The CDR3 loop spans 13 amino acids. Trimming left V 0 bases short and J 14 bases short, with 15 bases between. The germline V gene encodes CDR1 MNHGY and CDR2 SAAAGT. The CDR3 sequence is CASSYSRDPELYF. The CDR3 DNA sequence: TGTGCCAGCAGTTACTCGCGGGACCCCGAACTGTATTTT.

The chain combines TRBV12-5 with TRBJ1-6; 10 bases line up with TRBD1. The CDR3 contains 16 residues. Trimming at V came to 1 base and at J to 7 bases, leaving 4 bases not matched to a gene. Germline V lookup: CDR1 LGHNT, CDR2 FRNRAP. CDR3 loop: CASGLAGTGENSPLHF. CDR3 bases: TGTGCTAGTGGTTTGGCCGGGACAGGGGAGAATTCACCCCTCCACTTT.

The J gene is TRBJ1-1, the V gene TRBV12-3 or TRBV12-4; D gene uncertain. V lost 5 bases and J 4 bases, leaving 8 bases between the germline ends. This CDR3 spans 12 amino acids. The CDR3 protein is CASSPTITEAFF. The CDR3 bases are TGTGCCAGCAGTCCGACAATCACTGAAGCTTTCTTT.

V usage is TRBV5-1 and J usage is TRBJ1-1, with D unclear. Germline lookup yields CDR1 SGHRS and CDR2 YFSETQ. CDR3 length equals 13 residues. Trimming shortened V by 2 bases and J by 1 base, and 6 bases separated the two germline ends. Here the CDR3 DNA reads TGCGCCAGCAGCTTAATCCAGAACACTGAAGCTTTCTTT. Translated, it gives CASSLIQNTEAFF.

The chain uses TRBV4-1 and TRBJ2-3; tentatively, D is TRBD2 (6 bases). In germline, CDR1 is MGHRA, CDR2 YSYEKL. The ends were cut back, 4 bases at V and 1 base at J, with 27 bases in the middle. This CDR3 is 20 amino acids long. The CDR3: CASSLPGLTPSAPGTDTQYF. Written as DNA, the CDR3 is TGCGCCAGCAGCCTGCCGGGACTCACCCCATCCGCGCCCGGCACAGATACGCAGTATTTT.